Listed here are 32 T cell receptor beta chains from one sample, sequenced in a study of control samples from healthy donors and cancer patients (dated by TCRdb to between 2020 and 2021). Receptors were amplified or captured by the immunoSEQ multiplex PCR assay. TCRdb took over this immuneACCESS table, retaining in-frame rearrangements with V and J assigned. Such tables are incomplete; in checked studies, under half of the missing clones stem from an unresolved V gene, and the remainder is unexplained. The sample table records tens of thousands of clones; around four fifths of these occur just once. Around a fifth of the sample lies in the top ten. The specimen sequenced was blood. Source of these receptors: a man under 40 in good health.

V is TRBV7-2 and J is TRBJ2-2, with a possible D match to TRBD1 (6 bases). Germline V lookup: CDR1 SGHTA, CDR2 FQGNSA. This CDR3 is built from 15 residues. The V gene lost 5 bases and the J gene lost 2 bases, with 12 bases spanning the gap. The CDR3 nucleotides read TGTGCCAGCAGCCGTACACAGGGCAACACCGGGGAGCTGTTTTTT. Amino acid sequence: CASSRTQGNTGELFF.

The V and J genes are TRBV10-1 and TRBJ2-3; D unresolved. Germline assignment: CDR1 WNHNN and CDR2 SYGVQD (reference sequence). With 4 bases removed from V and 0 bases from J, the gap between germline ends came to 14 bases. This CDR3 has 16 amino acids. The CDR3 sequence: CASSALTSASTDTQYF. The CDR3 region has the DNA TGCGCCAGCAGTGCGTTAACGAGTGCTAGCACAGATACGCAGTATTTT.

This clone was counted only a few times. V is TRBV6-5 and J is TRBJ2-3, with no clear D. Looked up from germline, CDR1 is MNHEY and CDR2 is SVGAGI. Trimming pared 5 bases from V and 2 bases from J, leaving 11 bases between. CDR3 length equals 14 residues. The CDR3 reads CASSRAGTTDTQYF. CDR3 nucleotides: TGTGCCAGCAGTCGCGCCGGCACCACAGATACGCAGTATTTT.

The chain has TRBV30 and TRBJ1-5; weak D call: TRBD1 (6 bases). CDR3 length equals 13 residues. V was clipped by 5 bases and J by 4 bases, with 12 bases between them. CDR1 is GTSNPN and CDR2 is SVGIG in the germline V gene (reference sequence). CDR3 nucleotide sequence: TGTGCCTGGGGGAACAGGGAGAATCAGCCCCAGCATTTT. It translates to CAWGNRENQPQHF.

The genes are TRBV5-8 and TRBJ1-4; TRBD1 matches 10 bases. Trimming took 4 bases from V and 7 from J; bases not matched to a gene: 7. In germline, CDR1 is SGHTS, CDR2 YDEGEE. The CDR3 loop spans 15 amino acids. The CDR3 here is CASSVWTGGAEKLFF. The CDR3 DNA follows: TGTGCCAGCAGCGTTTGGACAGGGGGGGCTGAAAAACTGTTTTTT.

The CDR3 DNA sequence: TGTGCCAGCAGTTTAGGGAATTCACCCCTCCACTTT. Translated: CASSLGNSPLHF. The chain employs TRBV27 and TRBJ1-6, with no clear D. CDR3 length: 12 residues. CDR1 is MNHEY and CDR2 is SMNVEV in the germline V gene (reference sequence). V lost 2 bases and J lost 7, with 3 bases in between.

V and J are TRBV28 and TRBJ2-2; D gene ambiguous. The germline V and J ends were trimmed by 2 bases and 2 bases, with 6 bases remaining between them. The CDR3 spans 14 residues. Germline loops: CDR1 MDHEN, CDR2 SYDVKM. The DNA for the CDR3 is TGTGCCAGCAGTTTAAAGGGAAACACCGGGGAGCTGTTTTTT. Amino acid sequence: CASSLKGNTGELFF.

The CDR3 bases are TGTGCCAGCTCACCGGGGGGGTACAATGAGCAGTTCTTC. Amino acids: CASSPGGYNEQFF. This chain uses TRBV3-1 (or the pseudogene TRBV3-2) with TRBJ2-1; 8 bases are a match to TRBD2. Trimming at V came to 8 bases and at J to 4 bases, leaving 4 bases not matched to a gene. This CDR3 has 13 amino acids. CDR1 is LGHDT, CDR2 YNNKEL, per germline (reference sequence).

This clone was seen once. This specimen includes other DNA sequences encoding the same CDR3. The J gene is TRBJ2-7, the V gene TRBV6-5; D is tentatively TRBD1 or TRBD2 (5 bases each). V was clipped by 3 bases and J by 0 bases, with 9 bases between them. This CDR3 region has 14 residues. In germline, CDR1 is MNHEY, CDR2 SVGAGI. CDR3 protein: CASSYGGGSYEQYF. The CDR3 DNA is TGTGCCAGCAGTTATGGTGGGGGCTCCTACGAGCAGTACTTC.

This chain joins TRBV12-3 or TRBV12-4 and TRBJ2-7, with D hard to call. V lost 6 bases, J lost 0 bases, and 9 bases lay in between. The CDR3 runs to 13 residues. The CDR3 nucleotides read TGTGCCAGCAGCCTTAAGGTCTCCTACGAGCAGTACTTC. Its protein is CASSLKVSYEQYF.

This chain links TRBV2 with TRBJ2-7; no reliable D call. Between the trimmed V and J ends, which lost 2 bases and 2 bases, there was a span of 10 bases. There are 14 residues in the CDR3. Per the germline V gene, CDR1 is SNHLY and CDR2 is FYNNEI. Written as DNA, the CDR3 is TGTGCCAGCAGTGAATGGTACCTTACCTACGAGCAGTACTTC. Translating it yields CASSEWYLTYEQYF.

The rearrangement uses TRBV2 and TRBJ2-1; no clear D gene. CDR3 length: 12 residues. With 5 bases removed from V and 9 bases from J, the gap between germline ends came to 11 bases. CDR1 SNHLY and CDR2 FYNNEI come from the germline V gene. CDR3 in amino acids: CASSLDPGEQFF. CDR3 DNA: TGTGCCAGCAGTCTAGACCCCGGTGAGCAGTTCTTC.

The CDR3 bases are TGTGCCAGCAGCTTATGGCACTACGAGCAGTACTTC. Encoded protein: CASSLWHYEQYF. The genes are TRBV7-8 and TRBJ2-7; no reliable D call. There are 12 residues in the CDR3. Deletions cut 2 bases from V and 3 bases from J, with 5 bases between. In germline, CDR1 is SGHVS, CDR2 FQNEAQ.

The J gene is TRBJ2-7, the V gene TRBV5-1; the D call may be TRBD1 or TRBD2 (5 bases each). The CDR3 totals 15 residues. V lost 2 bases and J lost 3, with 15 bases in between. From germline, CDR1 is SGHRS and CDR2 YFSETQ. CDR3 DNA: TGCGCCAGCAGCTTAGAGAGGGACCAGCTCTACGAGCAGTACTTC. It is translated as CASSLERDQLYEQYF.

This sequence joins TRBV3-1 (or the pseudogene TRBV3-2) and TRBJ1-2, with D hard to call. The CDR3 loop spans 14 amino acids. CDR1 and CDR2 (germline): LGHDT, YNNKEL (reference sequence). V was trimmed by 6 bases and J by 0 bases, leaving 11 bases between them. The CDR3 sequence is CASRGREANYGYTF. The CDR3 region has the DNA TGTGCCAGCAGAGGAAGGGAAGCTAACTATGGCTACACCTTC.

This chain connects TRBV7-2 to TRBJ1-6, with unresolved D. This CDR3 is built from 14 residues. V was shortened by 2 bases and J by 9 bases, with 11 bases between the two germline ends. Germline loops: CDR1 SGHTA, CDR2 FQGNSA. CDR3: CASSLRGRSSPLHF. The CDR3 bases are TGTGCCAGCAGCTTAAGAGGGCGTTCTTCACCCCTCCACTTT.

In this sample, this clone turned up once. V usage is TRBV7-6 and J usage is TRBJ1-3, with D hard to call. Germline CDR1 reads SGHVS; CDR2 reads FNYEAQ. V lost 0 bases to trimming and J lost 0 bases, with 3 bases between them. This CDR3 is built from 14 residues. The chain's CDR3 is CASSLAGSGNTIYF. The CDR3 nucleotides read TGTGCCAGCAGCTTAGCGGGCTCTGGAAACACCATATATTTT. Looking up the rest from reference TRBV7-6 and TRBJ1-3 gives the full variable domain: GAGVSQSPRYKVTKRGQDVALRCDPISGHVSLYWYRQALGQGPEFLTYFNYEAQQDKSGLPNDRFSAERPEGSISTLTIQRTEQRDSAMYRCASSLAGSGNTIYFGEGSWLTVV.

V is TRBV5-1 and J is TRBJ2-1, with TRBD1 matching over 9 bases. Germline V gene lookup returns CDR1 SGHRS and CDR2 YFSETQ. CDR3 size: 13 residues. J was trimmed by 7 bases and V by 6 bases; bases with no gene match: 5. The CDR3 loop reads CASKYRGPNEQFF. In DNA, the CDR3 is TGCGCCAGCAAATACAGGGGGCCGAATGAGCAGTTCTTC.

The rearrangement joins TRBV2 to TRBJ2-2; D is ambiguous. V was shortened by 3 bases and J by 6 bases, with 5 bases between the two germline ends. Germline CDR1 is SNHLY and CDR2 is FYNNEI. This CDR3 comprises 12 residues. CDR3 sequence reads: CASSEPPGELFF. The CDR3 nucleotides are TGTGCCAGCAGTGAGCCCCCCGGGGAGCTGTTTTTT.

The genes are TRBV18 and TRBJ2-5, with D maybe TRBD1 (5 bases). CDR3 size: 11 residues. V lost 3 bases and J 6 bases, leaving 5 bases between the germline ends. CDR1 is KGHSH and CDR2 is LQKENI in the germline V gene. The chain's CDR3 is CASSPDKTQYF. In nucleotides, the CDR3 is TGTGCCAGCTCACCGGACAAGACCCAGTACTTC.

This chain links TRBV4-2 with TRBJ1-1; 7 positions match TRBD1. This CDR3 comprises 14 residues. Germline V CDR1 and CDR2: LGHNA, YNFKEQ. V was pared by 7 bases and J by 4 bases, with 9 bases of the junction left unmatched. The CDR3 DNA reads TGTGCCAGCACTACAGGGGAGGGAGGCACTGAAGCTTTCTTT. Its protein product is CASTTGEGGTEAFF.

The gene calls are TRBV5-1 and TRBJ2-7; D not certain. Deletions cut 1 base from V and 0 bases from J, with 11 bases between. The CDR3 consists of 15 residues. Germline loops: CDR1 SGHRS, CDR2 YFSETQ. CDR3 nucleotides: TGCGCCAGCAGCTTGATGACACCAAACTCCTACGAGCAGTACTTC. Protein sequence: CASSLMTPNSYEQYF.

This clone has only a few counts. The chain couples TRBV5-1 to TRBJ2-5, with D perhaps matching TRBD2 (6 bases). The CDR3 sequence is 15 residues long. V shed 3 bases and J shed 6 bases, with 18 bases lying between them. Per the germline V gene, CDR1 is SGHRS and CDR2 is YFSETQ. CDR3 DNA: TGCGCCAGCAGCTCGGGGCGGGGCCTTACCAAGACCCAGTACTTC. Translated: CASSSGRGLTKTQYF.

This rearrangement joins TRBV19 to TRBJ1-5; tentative D call: TRBD1 (5 bases). CDR1 LNHDA and CDR2 SQIVND come from the germline V gene (reference sequence). There are 17 residues in the CDR3. V lost 0 bases and J 0 bases, leaving 12 bases between the germline ends. CDR3 coding DNA: TGTGCCAGTAGTATAGAGTCGGGGACCTATAGCAATCAGCCCCAGCATTTT. This translates into CASSIESGTYSNQPQHF.

This clone was observed a single time. The V call is TRBV19, the J call TRBJ1-4; D gene unclear. The germline gives CDR1 LNHDA, CDR2 SQIVND (reference sequence). The length of the CDR3 is 15 residues. V dropped 1 base and J dropped 0 bases, with 6 bases sitting between them. The CDR3 nucleotides read TGTGCCAGTAGTATAGGACTTGCAACTAATGAAAAACTGTTTTTT. Translating it yields CASSIGLATNEKLFF.

There are a few counts of this clone. The chain combines TRBV24-1 with TRBJ2-1, with 7 nucleotides matching TRBD1. The CDR3 sequence is 15 residues long. After removal of 9 bases from V and 1 base from J, the junction contained 8 bases not matched to a gene. Germline CDR1 and CDR2: KGHDR and SFDVKD. The CDR3 loop is CATAPGGLSYNEQFF. CDR3 coding DNA: TGTGCCACCGCCCCAGGGGGTCTTTCCTACAATGAGCAGTTCTTC.

The chain recombines TRBV27 with TRBJ1-5; D gene unclear. The CDR3 totals 13 residues. Per germline, CDR1 MNHEY and CDR2 SMNVEV (reference sequence). Trimming took off 4 bases at V and 3 bases at J, with 7 bases between the two ends. CDR3 nucleotide sequence: TGTGCCAGCAGTTCGGGGATCAATCAGCCCCAGCATTTT. Its protein is CASSSGINQPQHF.

The chain couples TRBV7-2 to TRBJ1-5; D not resolved. CDR3 length: 16 residues. From germline, CDR1 is SGHTA and CDR2 FQGNSA. V was cut by 5 bases and J by 2 bases, with 16 bases left in between. CDR3 in DNA: TGTGCCAGCAGCCCCCAAGCCTTGAGGGGCAATCAGCCCCAGCATTTT. This codes for CASSPQALRGNQPQHF.

The chain joins TRBV5-6 to TRBJ1-4, with TRBD1 as a possible D gene (6 bases). The CDR3 runs to 14 residues. V gave up 1 base and J gave up 5 bases, with 9 bases separating them. Germline V lookup: CDR1 SGHDT, CDR2 YYEEEE. CDR3 loop: CASSLRGVNEKLFF. Here the CDR3 DNA reads TGTGCCAGCAGCTTGAGGGGGGTGAATGAAAAACTGTTTTTT.

In its sample, this clone was seen a few times. V gene TRBV28 combines with J gene TRBJ2-1; 9 nucleotides agree with TRBD2. The CDR3 sequence is 16 residues long. Trimming took 0 bases from V and 7 from J; bases not matched to a gene: 7. The germline V gene has CDR1 MDHEN and CDR2 SYDVKM. This CDR3 is CASSLWPRGGGNEQFF. The CDR3 bases are TGTGCCAGCAGTTTATGGCCTCGCGGGGGGGGGAATGAGCAGTTCTTC. The variable domain in full, with the rest retrieved from reference TRBV28 and TRBJ2-1, is DVKVTQSSRYLVKRTGEKVFLECVQDMDHENMFWYRQDPGLGLRLIYFSYDVKMKEKGDIPEGYSVSREKKERFSLILESASTNQTSMYLCASSLWPRGGGNEQFFGPGTRLTVL.

This clone was observed a handful of times. This chain uses TRBV6-5 with TRBJ2-3; no clear D gene. Germline CDR1 MNHEY, CDR2 SVGAGI. Trimming removed 2 bases at V and 4 bases at J, with 7 bases between. CDR3 size: 13 residues. In nucleotides, the CDR3 is TGTGCCAGCAGTTACGACTTTTCAGATACGCAGTATTTT. The encoded protein is CASSYDFSDTQYF.

This chain links TRBV5-1 with TRBJ1-1; D uncertain. This CDR3 contains 15 residues. Germline CDR1 is SGHRS and CDR2 is YFSETQ. The V gene lost 0 bases and the J gene lost 0 bases, with 9 bases spanning the gap. The CDR3, as DNA: TGCGCCAGCAGCTTGGCTTCGGGATTGAACACTGAAGCTTTCTTT. This encodes CASSLASGLNTEAFF.